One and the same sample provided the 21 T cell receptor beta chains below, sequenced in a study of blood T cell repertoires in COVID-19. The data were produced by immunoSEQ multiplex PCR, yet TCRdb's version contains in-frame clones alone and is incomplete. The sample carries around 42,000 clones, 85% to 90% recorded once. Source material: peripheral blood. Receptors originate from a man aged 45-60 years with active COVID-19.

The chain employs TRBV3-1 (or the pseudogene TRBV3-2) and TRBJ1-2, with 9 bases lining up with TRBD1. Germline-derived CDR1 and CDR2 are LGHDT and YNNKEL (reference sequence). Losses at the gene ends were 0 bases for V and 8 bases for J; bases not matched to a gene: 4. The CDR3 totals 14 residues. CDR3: CASSQDMTGGGYTF. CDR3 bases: TGTGCCAGCAGCCAAGATATGACAGGGGGGGGCTACACCTTC.

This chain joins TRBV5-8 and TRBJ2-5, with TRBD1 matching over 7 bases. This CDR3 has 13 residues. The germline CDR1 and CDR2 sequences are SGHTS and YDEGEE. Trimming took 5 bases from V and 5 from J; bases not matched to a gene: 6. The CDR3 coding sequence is TGTGCCAGCAGTTGGGACAGCGAGGAGACCCAGTACTTC. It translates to CASSWDSEETQYF.

The CDR3 region has the DNA TGCGCCAGCAGTCATGGACTAGCGGGGCTCTACGAGCAGTACTTC. This translates into CASSHGLAGLYEQYF. The rearrangement links TRBV10-1 to TRBJ2-7; 12 bases are a match to TRBD2. V lost 5 bases to trimming and J lost 3 bases; unmatched junction nucleotides: 5. The CDR3 runs to 15 residues. Germline loops: CDR1 WNHNN, CDR2 SYGVQD (reference sequence).

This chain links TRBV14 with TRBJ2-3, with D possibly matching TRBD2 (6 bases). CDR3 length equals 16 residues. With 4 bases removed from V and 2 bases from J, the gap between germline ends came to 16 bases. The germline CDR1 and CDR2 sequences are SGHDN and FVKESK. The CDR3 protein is CASSLWAGSYTDTQYF. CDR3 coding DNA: TGTGCCAGCAGCCTCTGGGCGGGATCCTACACAGATACGCAGTATTTT. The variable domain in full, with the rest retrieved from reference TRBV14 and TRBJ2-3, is EAGVTQFPSHSVIEKGQTVTLRCDPISGHDNLYWYRRVMGKEIKFLLHFVKESKQDESGMPNNRFLAERTGGTYSTLKVQPAELEDSGVYFCASSLWAGSYTDTQYFGPGTRLTVL.

The CDR3: CASSARQGQNSPLHF. The CDR3 nucleotides read TGTGCCAGCAGCGCCAGACAGGGGCAGAATTCACCCCTCCACTTT. The chain is built from TRBV28 and TRBJ1-6, with 8 bases that match TRBD1. CDR3 size: 15 residues. The germline V gene encodes CDR1 MDHEN and CDR2 SYDVKM. The ends lost 6 bases at V and 7 bases at J; junction bases unmatched: 8. The full variable domain, completed using reference TRBV28 and TRBJ1-6, is DVKVTQSSRYLVKRTGEKVFLECVQDMDHENMFWYRQDPGLGLRLIYFSYDVKMKEKGDIPEGYSVSREKKERFSLILESASTNQTSMYLCASSARQGQNSPLHFGNGTRLTVT.

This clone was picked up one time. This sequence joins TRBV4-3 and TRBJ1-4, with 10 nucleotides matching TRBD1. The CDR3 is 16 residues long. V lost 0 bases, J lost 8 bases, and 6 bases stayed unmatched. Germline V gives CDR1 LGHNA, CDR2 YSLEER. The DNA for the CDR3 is TGCGCCAGCAGCCAAGATATCGGACAGGGGGTCGAAAAACTGTTTTTT. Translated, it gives CASSQDIGQGVEKLFF.

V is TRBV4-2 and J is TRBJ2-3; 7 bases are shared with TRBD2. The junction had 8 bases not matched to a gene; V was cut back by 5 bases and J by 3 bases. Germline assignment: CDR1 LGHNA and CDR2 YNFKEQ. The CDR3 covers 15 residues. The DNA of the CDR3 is TGTGCCAGCAGCAAAACACGGGGGGAAACAGATACGCAGTATTTT. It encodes CASSKTRGETDTQYF.

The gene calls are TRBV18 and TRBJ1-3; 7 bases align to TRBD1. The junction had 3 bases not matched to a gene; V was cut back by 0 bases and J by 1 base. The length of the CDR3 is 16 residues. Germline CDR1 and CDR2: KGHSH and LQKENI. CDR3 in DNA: TGTGCCAGCTCACCACCCGGGACAGCTTCTGGAAACACCATATATTTT. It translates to CASSPPGTASGNTIYF.

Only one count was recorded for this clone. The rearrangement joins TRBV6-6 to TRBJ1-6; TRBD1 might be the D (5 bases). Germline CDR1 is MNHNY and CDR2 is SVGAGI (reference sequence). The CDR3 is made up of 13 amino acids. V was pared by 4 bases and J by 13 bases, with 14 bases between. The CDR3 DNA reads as TGTGCCAGCAGTTTCGACAGCAGATATCCCCTCCACTTT. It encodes CASSFDSRYPLHF.

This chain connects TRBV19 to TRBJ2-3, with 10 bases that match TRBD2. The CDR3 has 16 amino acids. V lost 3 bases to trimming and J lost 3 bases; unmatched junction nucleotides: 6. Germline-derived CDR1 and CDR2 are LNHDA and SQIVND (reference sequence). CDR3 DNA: TGTGCCAGTAGTATTGGGTGGACTAGCGGTACAGATACGCAGTATTTT. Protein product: CASSIGWTSGTDTQYF.

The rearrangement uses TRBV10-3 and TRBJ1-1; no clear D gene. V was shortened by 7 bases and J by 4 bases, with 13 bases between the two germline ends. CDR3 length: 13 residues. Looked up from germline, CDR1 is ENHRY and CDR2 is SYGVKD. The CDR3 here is CAIIKDEGTEAFF. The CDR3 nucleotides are TGTGCCATCATTAAAGACGAGGGCACTGAAGCTTTCTTT.

The CDR3, as DNA: TGTGCCAGCAGTCGTGGGGGGTGGGAAAAACTGTTTTTT. Its translation: CASSRGGWEKLFF. The V gene is TRBV7-2, the J gene TRBJ1-4; D may be TRBD1 (5 bases). Germline V gene sequence: CDR1 SGHTA, CDR2 FQGNSA. Trimming pared 6 bases from V and 8 bases from J, leaving 13 bases between. The CDR3 loop spans 13 amino acids.

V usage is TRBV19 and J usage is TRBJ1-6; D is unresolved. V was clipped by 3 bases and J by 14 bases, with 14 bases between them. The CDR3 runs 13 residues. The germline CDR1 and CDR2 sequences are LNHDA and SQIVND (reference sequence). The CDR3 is CASSIVGDRSLHF. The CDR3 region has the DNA TGTGCCAGTAGTATCGTCGGGGATCGCTCCCTCCACTTT.

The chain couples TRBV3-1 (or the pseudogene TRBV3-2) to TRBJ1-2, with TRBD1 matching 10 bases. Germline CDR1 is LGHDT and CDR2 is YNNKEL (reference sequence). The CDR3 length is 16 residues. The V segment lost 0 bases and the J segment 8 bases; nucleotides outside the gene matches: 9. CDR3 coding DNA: TGTGCCAGCAGCCAAGAGGGTGACAGGGGGCGAGGGGGCTACACCTTC. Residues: CASSQEGDRGRGGYTF.

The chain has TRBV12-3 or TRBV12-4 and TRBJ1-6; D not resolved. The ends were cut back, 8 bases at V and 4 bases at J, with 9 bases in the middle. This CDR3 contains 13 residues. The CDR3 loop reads CASGSSYNSPLHF. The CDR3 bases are TGTGCCAGCGGCAGTTCTTATAATTCACCCCTCCACTTT.

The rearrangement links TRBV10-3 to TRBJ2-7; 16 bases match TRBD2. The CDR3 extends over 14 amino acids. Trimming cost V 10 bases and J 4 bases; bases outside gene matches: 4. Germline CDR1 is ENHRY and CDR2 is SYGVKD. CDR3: CATGTSGGAYEQYF. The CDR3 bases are TGTGCCACCGGGACTAGCGGGGGGGCATACGAGCAGTACTTC.

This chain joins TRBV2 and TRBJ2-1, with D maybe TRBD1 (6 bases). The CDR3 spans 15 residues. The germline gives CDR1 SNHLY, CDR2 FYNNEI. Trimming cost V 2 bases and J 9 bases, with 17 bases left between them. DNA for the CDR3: TGTGCCAGCAGTGAACAAGGGCAGGGGCTTGGTGAGCAGTTCTTC. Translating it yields CASSEQGQGLGEQFF.

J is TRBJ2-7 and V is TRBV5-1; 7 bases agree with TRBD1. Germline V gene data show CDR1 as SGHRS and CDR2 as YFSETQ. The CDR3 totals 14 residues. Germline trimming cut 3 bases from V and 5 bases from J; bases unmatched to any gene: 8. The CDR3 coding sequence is TGCGCCAGCAGCTCCGACAGGGATAGCGACGAGCAGTACTTC. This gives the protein CASSSDRDSDEQYF.

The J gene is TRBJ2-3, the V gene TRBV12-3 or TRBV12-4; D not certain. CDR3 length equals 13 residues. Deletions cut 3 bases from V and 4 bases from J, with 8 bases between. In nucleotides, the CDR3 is TGTGCCAGCAGTTTTCAGAGCGCAGATACGCAGTATTTT. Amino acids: CASSFQSADTQYF.

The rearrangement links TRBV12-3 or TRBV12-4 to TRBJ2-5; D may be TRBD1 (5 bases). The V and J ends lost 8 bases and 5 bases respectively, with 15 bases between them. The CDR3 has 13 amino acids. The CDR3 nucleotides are TGTGCCAGCGGATCTCAGGGTTGGGAGACCCAGTACTTC. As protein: CASGSQGWETQYF.

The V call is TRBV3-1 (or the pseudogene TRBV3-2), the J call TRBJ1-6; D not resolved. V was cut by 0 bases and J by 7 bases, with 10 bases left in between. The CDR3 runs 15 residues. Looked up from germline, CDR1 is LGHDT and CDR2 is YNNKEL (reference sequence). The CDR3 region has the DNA TGTGCCAGCAGCCAAGATAACCGGAGAAATTCACCCCTCCACTTT. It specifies CASSQDNRRNSPLHF.